Below, one T cell receptor beta chain is given with its context. The antigen is unknown. The data derive from a study of post-analysis software for immune sequencing data. Study in general: Multiple sclerosis in the patients followed relapsing-remitting, secondary progressive and progressive-relapsing courses.

The CDR3 covers 13 residues. Germline V gene sequence: CDR1 MNHEY, CDR2 SMNVEV (reference sequence). Carried by the TCR beta cDNA libraries were unique molecular identifiers. Starting from approximately 1 to 10 million T cells, the study yielded approximately 500,000 cDNA molecules. MiXCR was run by TCRdb on the PCR reads, yielding one entry per CDR3 protein. The sample holds hundreds of thousands of distinct CDR3 sequences, 25% to 30% seen once. General observations from the study: With F measure, samples from one preparation batch clustered together strongly. Several TRBV segments, TRBV5-6, TRBV5-1 and TRBV20-1 among them, were found more frequent in patients than controls. Significantly lower normalized Chao1 diversity was seen in multiple sclerosis patients than in controls.

What was sequenced was blood. The chain is built from TRBV27 and TRBJ2-1; the D call may be TRBD1 or TRBD2 (5 bases each). The J call may not be correct, given that the DNA end is closer to TRBJ2-7. This sequence originates from a girl aged 10 to 17 with multiple sclerosis. In DNA, the CDR3 is TGTGCCAGCAGGGGGACGCACAACAATGAGCAGTACTTC. This gives the protein CASRGTHNNEQYF.